This TCR beta chain was recovered during a study of shared clonotypes between healthy human individuals. The count of this clone is one. Antigen: not known. Free of recent acute infections or vaccinations, the donors were healthy HIV-negative adults. V lost 8 bases and J lost 6; bases outside the gene matches: 10. The CDR3 extends over 15 amino acids. Germline CDR1 SEHNR, CDR2 FQNEAQ (reference sequence). Whole-study findings and limits: When compared with the clonotypes that were shared by all four sorted-subset donors, the non-shared clonotypes turned out to have lower generation probabilities.

Deep-level running was used for the assay. Clones were sequenced by immunoSEQ multiplex PCR, and TCRdb holds only the in-frame ones, with some missing. The sample consists of some 1,100,000 clones, around three quarters of them appearing once. The receptor comes from a man aged 18 to 35 in good health. Some clones in this sample may be carry-over from other donors' samples. The sample consisted of memory CD4+ T cells from PBMCs. Subset defined: CD45RA-negative fraction. This chain uses TRBV7-9 with TRBJ1-6, with 7 bases matching TRBD1. The DNA of the CDR3 is TGTGCCAGCCGCTCGAGGGGACAGTTTAATTCACCCCTCCACTTT. It yields the protein CASRSRGQFNSPLHF.